The 5 T cell receptor beta chains reported below all come from one sample, sequenced in a study of cytotoxic CD8 clonotypes in ibrutinib-treated CLL (dated by TCRdb to about 2021). The time point tag for this specimen amounts to: about eleven months on ibrutinib. Library creation used the immunoSEQ multiplex PCR assay. TCRdb's version of the immuneACCESS table is confined to in-frame rearrangements and falls short of the full clone set. An unresolved V gene accounts for under half of the shortfall where checked; the remainder is of unknown origin. The sample profile shows around 97,000 clones; about 72% of them were found once. The leading ten clones occupy approximately 30% of the sample. Sequenced material: PBMCs, taken after 12 months of ibrutinib treatment. These receptors came from a human donor with chronic lymphocytic leukemia.

The chain couples TRBV27 to TRBJ1-2, with D uncertain. Trimming cost V 5 bases and J 4 bases, with 11 bases left between them. CDR1 MNHEY and CDR2 SMNVEV come from the germline V gene (reference sequence). The CDR3 sequence is 13 residues long. The CDR3 is CASSPNSAYGYTF. The CDR3 DNA sequence: TGTGCCAGCAGTCCCAATTCAGCCTATGGCTACACCTTC.

The chain combines TRBV5-1 with TRBJ1-1; TRBD1 matches 11 bases. Per germline, CDR1 SGHRS and CDR2 YFSETQ. The V and J ends lost 4 bases and 3 bases, in that order; junction bases with no gene match: 5. The CDR3 consists of 15 residues. The CDR3 sequence: CASSQRTGGYTEAFF. The CDR3 bases are TGCGCCAGCAGCCAACGGACAGGGGGCTACACTGAAGCTTTCTTT. Drawing the rest from reference TRBV5-1 and TRBJ1-1, the complete variable domain is KAGVTQTPRYLIKTRGQQVTLSCSPISGHRSVSWYQQTPGQGLQFLFEYFSETQRNKGNFPGRFSGRQFSNSRSEMNVSTLELGDSALYLCASSQRTGGYTEAFFGQGTRLTVV.

The chain is built from TRBV5-1 and TRBJ2-3; 11 bases match TRBD1. From germline, CDR1 is SGHRS and CDR2 YFSETQ. The CDR3 is made up of 16 amino acids. V trimming: 0 bases; J trimming: 4 bases; junction bases outside the gene matches: 4. The CDR3 DNA sequence: TGCGCCAGCAGCTTGGTTGGACAGGGGGCCGCAGATACGCAGTATTTT. This codes for CASSLVGQGAADTQYF. Looking up the rest from reference TRBV5-1 and TRBJ2-3 gives the full variable domain: KAGVTQTPRYLIKTRGQQVTLSCSPISGHRSVSWYQQTPGQGLQFLFEYFSETQRNKGNFPGRFSGRQFSNSRSEMNVSTLELGDSALYLCASSLVGQGAADTQYFGPGTRLTVL.

This chain joins TRBV19 and TRBJ1-2; D unresolved. Germline CDR1 reads LNHDA; CDR2 reads SQIVND (reference sequence). The length of the CDR3 is 13 residues. Trimming shortened V by 4 bases and J by 8 bases, and 14 bases separated the two germline ends. The CDR3 DNA is TGTGCCAGTAGTACCCGGGATACTACCGGCTACACCTTC. Encoded protein: CASSTRDTTGYTF.

A single count supports this clone. V gene TRBV18 combines with J gene TRBJ2-1, with 11 bases identical to TRBD2. The junction had 6 bases not matched to a gene; V was cut back by 6 bases and J by 5 bases. In germline, CDR1 is KGHSH, CDR2 LQKENI. CDR3 length: 15 residues. CDR3 in amino acids: CASSLKTSGDNEQFF. In DNA form, the CDR3 reads TGTGCCAGCTCCTTGAAGACTAGCGGGGACAATGAGCAGTTCTTC.